The text below deals with one T cell receptor beta chain. What it binds is not known. PCR employed 60 Vbeta and 13 Jbeta primers. How the authors handled the data: A later analysis counted 70 million to 85 million unique TCR beta chains, about 10 million shared. Assay: immunoSEQ multiplex PCR; the TCRdb copy retains only in-frame clones and omits some. D and trimming come from the DNA, and the V and J calls and clone size come from that table. The sample lists fewer than 150,000 clones, approximately 80% occurring once. This record comes from a study of cytomegalovirus exposure and HLA in healthy donors. The CDR3 extends over 18 amino acids. The trim removed 2 bases at V and 0 bases at J, leaving 11 bases unmatched. The germline V gene encodes CDR1 SNHLY and CDR2 FYNNEI. General study points: Clonal expansion, a later analysis showed, was greater in HLA-associated TCR beta chains than in equally common others. The productive fraction for most TCR beta V segments was about 90% or about 30% in an earlier analysis.

The gene calls are TRBV2 and TRBJ1-1, with TRBD1 matching 8 bases. This clonotype was obtained from a man aged 35 to 55 in good health and CMV-seropositive. The sample taken for sequencing was PBMCs. This CDR3 reads CASSENGQGGFMNTEAFF. CDR3 nucleotides: TGTGCCAGCAGTGAAAATGGACAGGGAGGATTCATGAACACTGAAGCTTTCTTT. The whole variable domain, filled in from reference TRBV2 and TRBJ1-1, reads EPEVTQTPSHQVTQMGQEVILRCVPISNHLYFYWYRQILGQKVEFLVSFYNNEISEKSEIFDDQFSVERPDGSNFTLKIRSTKLEDSAMYFCASSENGQGGFMNTEAFFGQGTRLTVV.